The 11 T cell receptor beta chains presented below share a single source sample, sequenced in a study of identical twins. TCRdb re-called the 5' RACE reads through MiXCR, storing one row per CDR3 protein. This table has a few hundred thousand distinct CDR3 sequences, about 12% appearing once. The same specimen was also included in a second study, on yellow fever vaccine responses in identical twins.

Sequences were obtained from memory (CD45RO+) T cells sorted from blood. The source of these receptors is a young woman in good health.

This clonotype has a handful of counts. This rearrangement joins TRBV20-1 to TRBJ2-1, with D possibly matching TRBD2 (6 bases). The CDR3 runs 18 residues. The V gene lost 5 bases and the J gene lost 0 bases, with 23 bases spanning the gap. CDR1 is DFQATT, CDR2 SNEGSKA, per germline (reference sequence). In DNA, the CDR3 is TGCAGTGCTGAGGACGGCGGGGTAGCGGCTAGCTCCTACAATGAGCAGTTCTTC. As protein: CSAEDGGVAASSYNEQFF.

This chain links TRBV18 with TRBJ2-1, with a tentative D call TRBD2 (7 bases). The V end lost 5 bases, the J end lost 4 bases, and 24 bases lay between the germline ends. The germline V gene encodes CDR1 KGHSH and CDR2 LQKENI. The CDR3 is 18 residues long. The CDR3 reads CASSASEGGVQRYNEQFF. The CDR3 DNA follows: TGTGCCAGCTCAGCCTCAGAAGGGGGGGTCCAGCGGTACAATGAGCAGTTCTTC.

The rearrangement joins TRBV30 to TRBJ2-7; D might be TRBD1 (5 bases). Trimming removed 3 bases from V and 4 bases from J, with 7 bases in between. CDR1 is GTSNPN, CDR2 SVGIG, per germline (reference sequence). The CDR3 spans 11 residues. The CDR3 bases are TGTGCCTGGAGGGACACGTACGAGCAGTACTTC. Protein: CAWRDTYEQYF.

This clonotype has more than one count but fewer than ten. The genes are TRBV5-4 and TRBJ2-7; the match to TRBD2 covers 11 bases. Germline V gives CDR1 SGHNT, CDR2 YYREEE (reference sequence). With V trimmed by 3 bases and J by 2 bases, 10 bases remained unmatched. The CDR3 is 17 amino acids. Here the CDR3 DNA reads TGTGCCAGCAGCTCAGACGGGACTAGCGGAAAAACCTACGAGCAGTACTTC. As protein: CASSSDGTSGKTYEQYF.

With respect to this clonotype: At one end, the junction sequence differs from germline, possibly due to a read error. The chain recombines TRBV7-7 with TRBJ1-5; a possible D gene is TRBD1 (5 bases). The CDR3 consists of 17 residues. CDR1 is SSHAT, CDR2 FNYEAQ, per germline (reference sequence). The CDR3 sequence is CASSLKGVAHSNQPQHF. The CDR3 bases are TGTGCTAGCAGCTTAAAAGGGGTCGCGCATAGCAATCAGCCCCAGCATTTT.

CDR3 amino acids: CSAGAGVMETQYF. The CDR3 bases are TGCAGCGCCGGGGCAGGAGTTATGGAGACCCAGTACTTC. The chain uses TRBV29-1 and TRBJ2-5, with D tentatively TRBD1 or TRBD2 (5 bases each). The CDR3 is 13 amino acids. Trimming pared 7 bases from V and 5 bases from J, leaving 17 bases between. The V gene's germline CDR1 is SQVTM and CDR2 ANQGSEA.

The rearrangement links TRBV5-1 to TRBJ2-1, with D maybe TRBD1 (5 bases). V dropped 5 bases and J dropped 4 bases, with 16 bases sitting between them. CDR1 and CDR2 from the germline V gene are SGHRS and YFSETQ. This CDR3 has 15 residues. The CDR3 spells CASSQRQSTYNEQFF. The CDR3 nucleotides read TGCGCCAGCAGTCAAAGACAGAGTACTTACAATGAGCAGTTCTTC.

In this sample, this clonotype turned up many times. This sequence joins TRBV5-1 and TRBJ2-1, with a possible D match to TRBD1 (6 bases). The CDR3 runs 15 residues. The V end was cut by 0 bases, the J end by 6 bases, with 13 bases between. From germline, CDR1 is SGHRS and CDR2 YFSETQ. The CDR3 sequence is CASSLDRVGSNEQFF. In DNA form, the CDR3 reads TGCGCCAGCAGCTTGGACAGGGTAGGATCCAATGAGCAGTTCTTC.

This clonotype was found many times. CDR3 bases: TGTGCCATCAGTGGTCTGGGGGGCCAAACCGGGGAGCTGTTTTTT. Translation: CAISGLGGQTGELFF. This chain joins TRBV10-3 and TRBJ2-2; D might be TRBD1 or TRBD2, each matching 6 bases. V gave up 4 bases and J gave up 5 bases, with 14 bases separating them. This CDR3 comprises 15 residues. Germline CDR1 reads ENHRY; CDR2 reads SYGVKD.

In the case of this clonotype: This could be a read error, since a much larger clone is one nucleotide away. The rearrangement joins TRBV27 to TRBJ2-1; 13 bases match TRBD2. This CDR3 region has 17 residues. Germline lookup yields CDR1 MNHEY and CDR2 SMNVEV (reference sequence). With V trimmed by 2 bases and J by 4 bases, 5 bases remained unmatched. CDR3 DNA sequence: TGTGCCAGCAGTTTAGCCCGGGGACTAGCGGGATACAATGAGCAGTTCTTC. It codes for CASSLARGLAGYNEQFF.

This clonotype came up many times. This sequence joins TRBV6-2 or TRBV6-3 and TRBJ2-3, with 8 positions matching TRBD1. V lost 2 bases to trimming and J lost 6 bases; unmatched junction nucleotides: 7. CDR1 and CDR2 (germline): MNHEY, SVGEGT. This CDR3 is 15 amino acids long. Here the CDR3 DNA reads TGTGCCAGCAGTTACACAGGACAGGGTCCGGATACGCAGTATTTT. Translated: CASSYTGQGPDTQYF.